A selection of T cell receptor beta chains follows, all from one sample in a study of tumor-infiltrating lymphocytes in primary liver carcinoma. TCRdb re-called the multiplex PCR reads through MiXCR, storing one row per CDR3 protein. The table has fewer than 400,000 distinct CDR3 sequences, roughly three fifths seen once; the top ten hold approximately 17%. The material sequenced was peripheral blood. Every receptor here comes from a woman in her 30s with primary liver carcinoma and hepatitis B virus infection. The CDR3 runs from the conserved cysteine through the conserved F or W. Fields, in order: clone size, V gene, J gene, CDR3 protein. A clone size is listed for some rows: how often the clone was seen (once, few, many), or a class if it is expanded.

many	TRBV11-3	TRBJ2-1	CASSRPSGLEQFF
NA	TRBV6-5	TRBJ2-7	CASSSLDEQYF
once	TRBV30	TRBJ2-2	CAWSRTSGMGTGELFF
few	TRBV6-1	TRBJ1-1	CASSEKAFF
NA	TRBV6-1	TRBJ1-2	CASSATNYGYAF
NA	TRBV11-2	TRBJ2-1	CASSLNQGHYNEQLF
many	TRBV11-3	TRBJ1-6	CASSRPNSPLHF
few	TRBV20-1	TRBJ2-7	CSALGTGYSEQYF
NA	TRBV6-1	TRBJ1-1	CASSAGTGLSTEAFF
once	TRBV28	TRBJ2-1	CASRLNPGSEQFF
few	TRBV4-1	TRBJ2-3	CASTSRRGGLRRDTQYF
many	TRBV11-2	TRBJ1-2	CASSPFPRGRVNYGYTF
NA	TRBV6-2/TRBV6-3	TRBJ2-7	CASSYSIEGRRISYEQYF
few	TRBV13	TRBJ2-7	CASSLGGLGSYEQYF
NA	TRBV7-8	TRBJ2-5	CASSFFDHGETRYF
many	TRBV4-1	TRBJ2-1	CASSQSLTRRNEQFF
many	TRBV12-3/TRBV12-4	TRBJ2-1	CASCPGTGNLNEQFF
few	TRBV30	TRBJ2-7	CAWSNSGGYEQYF
NA	TRBV11-3	TRBJ2-5	CASSSSTGWEIQHF
NA	TRBV13	TRBJ2-1	CASTLVASGSADEQFF
NA	TRBV12-3/TRBV12-4	TRBJ2-2	CASSPLAGTAGTGELFF
NA	TRBV11-2	TRBJ2-6	CASGPSRAGAIVLTF
NA	TRBV6-2/TRBV6-3	TRBJ1-1	CASSGAGQAFF
many	TRBV6-1	TRBJ2-2	CASSFDRDTGELFF
few	TRBV7-9	TRBJ2-7	CASSPRLAATYEQYF
NA	TRBV12-3/TRBV12-4	TRBJ2-1	CASRTEQPTTSGSGEQFF
NA	TRBV6-1	TRBJ2-5	CASSGAFSTGIHETQYF
NA	TRBV28	TRBJ2-3	CASSFLPTDTQYF
many	TRBV12-3/TRBV12-4	TRBJ2-1	CASSFGDRNPWGENEQFF
NA	TRBV11-2	TRBJ2-5	CISSLGLAGVETQYF
NA	TRBV10-3	TRBJ2-5	CAISEERDRTQYF
NA	TRBV12-3/TRBV12-4	TRBJ1-5	CACSLRPGNQPQHF
NA	TRBV7-8	TRBJ2-1	CASSTRTGLEQFF